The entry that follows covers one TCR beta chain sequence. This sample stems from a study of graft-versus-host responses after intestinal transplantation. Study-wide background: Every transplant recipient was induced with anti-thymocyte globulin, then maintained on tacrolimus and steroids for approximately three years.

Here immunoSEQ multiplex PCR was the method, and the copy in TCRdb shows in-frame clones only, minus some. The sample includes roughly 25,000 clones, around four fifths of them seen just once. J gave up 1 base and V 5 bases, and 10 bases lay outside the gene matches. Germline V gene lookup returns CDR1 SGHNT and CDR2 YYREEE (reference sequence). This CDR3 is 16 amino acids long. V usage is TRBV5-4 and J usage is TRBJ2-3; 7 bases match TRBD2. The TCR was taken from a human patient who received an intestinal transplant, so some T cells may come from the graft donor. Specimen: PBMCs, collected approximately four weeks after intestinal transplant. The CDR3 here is CASSPFGLAGTDTQYF. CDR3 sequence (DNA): TGTGCCAGCAGTCCCTTCGGCCTAGCGGGCACAGATACGCAGTATTTT.